A selection of T cell receptor beta chains follows, all from one sample in a study of early stage breast cancer tumors. TCRdb's table, derived via immunoSEQ multiplex PCR, lists solely in-frame clones and lacks some. This table holds 3,000 to 4,000 clones, 64% found once. Specimen: breast tumor tissue. Every receptor here comes from a person in their 40s with breast cancer. CDR3s include the opening cysteine and the closing phenylalanine or tryptophan. A D gene is named only where the DNA matches it firmly.

CDR3 protein: CATSRFRERNQPQHF
CDR3 DNA: TGTGCCACCAGCAGATTCCGGGAACGAAATCAGCCCCAGCATTTT
V gene: TRBV15
J gene: TRBJ1-5
CDR3 length: 15
D gene: -

CDR3 protein: CASSTYLETQYF
CDR3 DNA: TGTGCCAGCAGCACATATTTGGAGACCCAGTACTTC
V gene: TRBV11-2
J gene: TRBJ2-5
CDR3 length: 12
D gene: -

CDR3 protein: CAWIISALNTEAFF
CDR3 DNA: TGTGCCTGGATTATTTCTGCTTTGAACACTGAAGCTTTCTTT
V gene: TRBV30
J gene: TRBJ1-1
CDR3 length: 14
D gene: -

CDR3 protein: CASSLGAYEQYF
CDR3 DNA: TGTGCCAGCAGCTTAGGTGCCTACGAGCAGTACTTC
V gene: TRBV7-8
J gene: TRBJ2-7
CDR3 length: 12
D gene: -

CDR3 protein: CASSRRRLAAQETQYF
CDR3 DNA: TGCGCCAGCAGCCGTAGACGCCTAGCGGCACAAGAGACCCAGTACTTC
V gene: TRBV4-1
J gene: TRBJ2-5
CDR3 length: 16
D gene: TRBD2

CDR3 protein: CASSPPMGGRNTIYF
CDR3 DNA: TGTGCCAGCTCACCACCGATGGGGGGAAGAAACACCATATATTTT
V gene: TRBV18
J gene: TRBJ1-3
CDR3 length: 15
D gene: -

CDR3 protein: CATSRAGPGAAFF
CDR3 DNA: TGTGCCACCAGCAGAGCGGGGCCTGGGGCAGCTTTCTTT
V gene: TRBV15
J gene: TRBJ1-1
CDR3 length: 13
D gene: -

CDR3 protein: CASSFGGNQPQHF
CDR3 DNA: TGTGCCAGCAGTTTCGGAGGAAATCAGCCCCAGCATTTT
V gene: TRBV28
J gene: TRBJ1-5
CDR3 length: 13
D gene: -

CDR3 protein: CASSWGNSLPQETQYF
CDR3 DNA: TGTGCCAGCAGCTGGGGGAATTCGCTCCCCCAAGAGACCCAGTACTTC
V gene: TRBV5-5
J gene: TRBJ2-5
CDR3 length: 16
D gene: -

CDR3 protein: CASSLTGGDEQFF
CDR3 DNA: TGTGCCAGCAGTTTGACAGGGGGCGATGAGCAGTTCTTC
V gene: TRBV28
J gene: TRBJ2-1
CDR3 length: 13
D gene: TRBD1